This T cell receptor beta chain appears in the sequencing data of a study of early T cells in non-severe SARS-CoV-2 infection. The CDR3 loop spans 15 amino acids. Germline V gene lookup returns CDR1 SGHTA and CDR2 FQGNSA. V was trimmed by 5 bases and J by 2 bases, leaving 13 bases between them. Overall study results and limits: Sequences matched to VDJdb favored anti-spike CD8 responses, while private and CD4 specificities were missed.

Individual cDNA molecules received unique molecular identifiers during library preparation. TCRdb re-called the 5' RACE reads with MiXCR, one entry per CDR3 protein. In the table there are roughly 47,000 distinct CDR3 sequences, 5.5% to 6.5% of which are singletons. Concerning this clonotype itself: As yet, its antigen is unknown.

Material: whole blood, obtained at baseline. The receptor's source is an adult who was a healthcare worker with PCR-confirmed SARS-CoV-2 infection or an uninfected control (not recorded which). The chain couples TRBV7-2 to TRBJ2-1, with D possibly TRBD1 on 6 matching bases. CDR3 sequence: CASSPDRRAYNEQFF. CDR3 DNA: TGTGCCAGCAGCCCCGACAGGCGGGCCTACAATGAGCAGTTCTTC. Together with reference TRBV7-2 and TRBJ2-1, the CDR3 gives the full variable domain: GAGVSQSPSNKVTEKGKDVELRCDPISGHTALYWYRQSLGQGLEFLIYFQGNSAPDKSGLPSDRFSAERTGGSVSTLTIQRTQQEDSAVYLCASSPDRRAYNEQFFGPGTRLTVL.